A single sample gave rise to the 9 T cell receptor beta chains below, sequenced in a study of blood T cell repertoires in COVID-19. The table came from immunoSEQ multiplex PCR; TCRdb's copy has only in-frame clones and leaves some out. This table has roughly 350,000 clones, about nine tenths appearing once. Source material: peripheral blood. These receptor sequences come from a woman between 65 and 79 years old with COVID-19, enrolled during active disease.

The chain uses TRBV6-5 and TRBJ2-1; D not resolved. Germline lookup yields CDR1 MNHEY and CDR2 SVGAGI. The CDR3 loop spans 13 amino acids. Trimming took 6 bases from V and 6 from J, leaving 12 bases between them. This chain's CDR3 is CASSTSFGNEQFF. The CDR3, as DNA: TGTGCCAGCAGCACAAGTTTTGGCAATGAGCAGTTCTTC.

V gene TRBV5-8 combines with J gene TRBJ1-2; D is undetermined. Trimming took off 0 bases at V and 1 base at J, with 4 bases between the two ends. CDR1 and CDR2 from the germline V gene are SGHTS and YDEGEE. There are 13 residues in the CDR3. The CDR3 nucleotides read TGTGCCAGCAGCTTGGACAGTAACTATGGCTACACCTTC. It yields the protein CASSLDSNYGYTF.

The genes are TRBV9 and TRBJ2-3, with D perhaps TRBD1 (6 bases). The germline V gene has CDR1 SGDLS and CDR2 YYNGEE. V lost 3 bases and J lost 4, with 9 bases in between. The CDR3 has 13 amino acids. CDR3: CASSGEGADTQYF. The CDR3 DNA follows: TGTGCCAGCAGCGGAGAGGGGGCAGATACGCAGTATTTT.

V is TRBV10-3 and J is TRBJ1-1, with a tentative D call TRBD1 (6 bases). CDR3 length: 13 residues. Germline V gene data show CDR1 as ENHRY and CDR2 as SYGVKD. V dropped 6 bases and J dropped 7 bases, with 15 bases sitting between them. The CDR3: CAIRGTSEFEAFF. The CDR3 DNA follows: TGTGCCATCAGGGGGACATCGGAGTTTGAAGCTTTCTTT.

The chain recombines TRBV18 with TRBJ1-1; possible D gene TRBD1, 5 bases. Germline V CDR1 and CDR2: KGHSH, LQKENI. V was pared by 3 bases and J by 5 bases, with 16 bases between. This CDR3 contains 15 residues. The DNA for the CDR3 is TGTGCCAGCTCACCTACGGGGGGGATTAGGACTGAAGCTTTCTTT. It is translated as CASSPTGGIRTEAFF.

The CDR3: CASGHWTGFYGYTF. In nucleotides, the CDR3 is TGTGCTAGTGGTCACTGGACAGGCTTCTATGGCTACACCTTC. The chain recombines TRBV12-5 with TRBJ1-2; 7 bases agree with TRBD1. This CDR3 is 14 amino acids long. The germline CDR1 and CDR2 sequences are LGHNT and FRNRAP. Trimming removed 5 bases from V and 4 bases from J; junction bases left unmatched: 7.

The rearrangement uses TRBV2 and TRBJ1-3; tentatively, D is TRBD1 (5 bases). This CDR3 comprises 15 residues. Trimming removed 6 bases from V and 2 bases from J, with 14 bases in between. The germline V gene has CDR1 SNHLY and CDR2 FYNNEI. The CDR3 bases are TGTGCCAGCAGCGTTACAGGATCGGCTGGAAACACCATATATTTT. This codes for CASSVTGSAGNTIYF.

This clone was recorded a few times. V and J are TRBV12-3 or TRBV12-4 and TRBJ1-3; D remains unclear. The CDR3 runs to 13 residues. V was clipped by 3 bases and J by 2 bases, with 5 bases between them. CDR3 residues: CASSFEAGNTIYF. DNA of the CDR3: TGTGCCAGCAGTTTTGAGGCTGGAAACACCATATATTTT.

The genes are TRBV5-4 and TRBJ1-2; tentatively, D is TRBD1 (6 bases). This CDR3 spans 14 amino acids. Trimming cost V 4 bases and J 4 bases, with 14 bases left between them. Germline V gives CDR1 SGHNT, CDR2 YYREEE (reference sequence). CDR3 bases: TGTGCCAGCAGCCCCGGGGAACAGGGCTATGGCTACACCTTC. Amino acids: CASSPGEQGYGYTF. Based on the CDR3 plus reference TRBV5-4 and TRBJ1-2, the full variable domain is ETGVTQSPTHLIKTRGQQVTLRCSSQSGHNTVSWYQQALGQGPQFIFQYYREEENGRGNFPPRFSGLQFPNYSSELNVNALELDDSALYLCASSPGEQGYGYTFGSGTRLTVV.